These 2 T cell receptor beta chains share one sample of origin, sequenced in a study of T cell changes during pregnancy in multiple sclerosis. Some clones are missing from TCRdb's copy, which holds only in-frame ones; the method was immunoSEQ multiplex PCR. The profile shows 25,000 to 30,000 clones, 85% to 95% of them singletons. The sample was CD4+ T cells from peripheral blood mononuclear cells, taken in the first trimester of pregnancy. These TCRs come from a female donor with multiple sclerosis, enrolled in a pregnancy study.

This rearrangement joins TRBV5-1 to TRBJ1-2, with TRBD1 matching over 8 bases. The CDR3 extends over 16 amino acids. Per germline, CDR1 SGHRS and CDR2 YFSETQ. Germline trimming cut 1 base from V and 5 bases from J; bases unmatched to any gene: 10. DNA for the CDR3: TGCGCCAGCAGCTTGTTTGGACAGGGCATGGAATATGGCTACACCTTC. This encodes CASSLFGQGMEYGYTF.

The chain couples TRBV28 to TRBJ1-2; D is perhaps TRBD1 (5 bases). V lost 6 bases and J lost 6, with 11 bases in between. Germline V gives CDR1 MDHEN, CDR2 SYDVKM. The CDR3 runs 12 residues. CDR3 amino acids: CASSPPGDGYTF. The CDR3 DNA reads as TGTGCCAGCAGCCCGCCGGGGGATGGCTACACCTTC.